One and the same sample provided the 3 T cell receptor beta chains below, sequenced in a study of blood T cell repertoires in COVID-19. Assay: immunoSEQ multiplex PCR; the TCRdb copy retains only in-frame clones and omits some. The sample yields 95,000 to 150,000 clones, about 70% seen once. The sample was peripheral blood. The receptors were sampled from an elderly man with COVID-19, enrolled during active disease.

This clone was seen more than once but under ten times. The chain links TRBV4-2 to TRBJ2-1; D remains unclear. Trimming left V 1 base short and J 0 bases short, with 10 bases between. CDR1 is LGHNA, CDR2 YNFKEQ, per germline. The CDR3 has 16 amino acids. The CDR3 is CASSQGGLISYNEQFF. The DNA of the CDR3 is TGTGCCAGCAGCCAAGGCGGCCTGATCTCCTACAATGAGCAGTTCTTC.

The CDR3 nucleotides read TGTGCCAGCAGCCTCGAGGGCAACTATGGCTACACCTTC. This encodes CASSLEGNYGYTF. The genes are TRBV3-1 (or the pseudogene TRBV3-2) and TRBJ1-2; D is unclear. V lost 4 bases and J lost 2, with 8 bases in between. Germline CDR1 reads LGHDT; CDR2 reads YNNKEL (reference sequence). The CDR3 covers 13 residues.

CDR3 amino acids: CASSFLGLLPTGGDTQYF. As DNA, the CDR3 is TGCGCCAGCAGCTTCCTCGGACTCTTACCCACCGGGGGAGATACGCAGTATTTT. The chain links TRBV5-1 to TRBJ2-3; D possibly corresponds to TRBD2 (6 bases). CDR3 size: 18 residues. Germline V CDR1 and CDR2: SGHRS, YFSETQ. V lost 2 bases and J lost 5, with 24 bases in between.